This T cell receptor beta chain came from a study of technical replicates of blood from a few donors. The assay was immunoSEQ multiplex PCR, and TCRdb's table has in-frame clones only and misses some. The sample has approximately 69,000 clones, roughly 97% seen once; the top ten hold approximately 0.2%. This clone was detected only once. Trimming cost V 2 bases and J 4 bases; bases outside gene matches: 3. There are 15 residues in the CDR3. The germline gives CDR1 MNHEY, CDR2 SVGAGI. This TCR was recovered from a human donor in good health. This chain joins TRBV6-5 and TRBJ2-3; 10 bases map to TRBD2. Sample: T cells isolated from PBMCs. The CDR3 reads CASSYRAGGADTQYF. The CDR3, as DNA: TGTGCCAGCAGTTACCGAGCGGGAGGGGCAGATACGCAGTATTTT.